The 24 T cell receptor beta chains presented below share a single source sample, sequenced in a study of cytomegalovirus exposure and HLA in healthy donors. 60 Vbeta and 13 Jbeta primers were used in PCR. Some clones are missing from TCRdb's copy, which holds only in-frame ones; the method was immunoSEQ multiplex PCR. The sample lists 90,000 to 120,000 clones; around 76% were seen once. The source material was PBMCs. Receptors originate from a young man in good health and CMV-seropositive.

The CDR3: CASSVPGGGPNTQYF. The CDR3 region has the DNA TGTGCCAGCAGCGTACCGGGCGGGGGGCCGAATACGCAGTATTTT. The chain is built from TRBV9 and TRBJ2-3; 8 nucleotides match TRBD2. The germline gives CDR1 SGDLS, CDR2 YYNGEE. CDR3 length: 15 amino acids. Losses at the gene ends were 1 base for V and 7 bases for J; bases not matched to a gene: 8.

V and J are TRBV4-1 and TRBJ1-2; 9 bases match TRBD1. The trim removed 4 bases at V and 5 bases at J, leaving 8 bases unmatched. In germline, CDR1 is MGHRA, CDR2 YSYEKL. This CDR3 is built from 15 residues. Here the CDR3 reads CASSRRQGDWYGYTF. CDR3 sequence (DNA): TGCGCCAGCAGCCGCCGACAGGGGGATTGGTATGGCTACACCTTC.

The chain has TRBV7-9 and TRBJ2-1; possibly TRBD1 for D (6 bases). Germline V CDR1 and CDR2: SEHNR, FQNEAQ (reference sequence). The CDR3 totals 14 residues. Trimming cost V 4 bases and J 5 bases, with 12 bases left between them. Here the CDR3 reads CASSSSGQNNEQFF. The CDR3 nucleotides read TGTGCCAGCAGCTCGTCAGGACAGAACAATGAGCAGTTCTTC.

This clone was observed a few times. The J gene is TRBJ1-1, the V gene TRBV4-1, with 7 nucleotides matching TRBD1. The germline CDR1 and CDR2 sequences are MGHRA and YSYEKL. Unmatched junction bases numbered 2, after V lost 0 bases and J lost 7 bases. This CDR3 is built from 13 residues. The chain's CDR3 is CASSQEPGGEAFF. The CDR3 DNA reads TGCGCCAGCAGCCAAGAGCCAGGGGGTGAAGCTTTCTTT.

This clone was counted a single time. CDR3 amino acids: CASSSSGTGLEAFF. CDR3 sequence (DNA): TGTGCCAGCAGCTCAAGCGGAACCGGTCTTGAAGCTTTCTTT. This chain connects TRBV27 to TRBJ1-1; D is unresolved. This CDR3 is 14 amino acids long. Germline V CDR1 and CDR2: MNHEY, SMNVEV (reference sequence). The ends were cut back, 6 bases at V and 7 bases at J, with 18 bases in the middle.

The rearrangement links TRBV27 to TRBJ1-2; tentative D call: TRBD1 (5 bases). This CDR3 region has 14 residues. CDR1 MNHEY and CDR2 SMNVEV come from the germline V gene (reference sequence). V gave up 0 bases and J gave up 4 bases, with 9 bases separating them. In nucleotides, the CDR3 is TGTGCCAGCAGTTTATCGAGACAGCCCTATGGCTACACCTTC. This codes for CASSLSRQPYGYTF.

This rearrangement joins TRBV2 to TRBJ2-5; D possibly corresponds to TRBD2 (5 bases). The CDR3 has 12 amino acids. Germline lookup yields CDR1 SNHLY and CDR2 FYNNEI. Trimming pared 4 bases from V and 3 bases from J, leaving 6 bases between. The CDR3 spells CASSGGEETQYF. The CDR3 DNA sequence: TGTGCCAGCAGTGGGGGAGAAGAGACCCAGTACTTC.

This chain joins TRBV9 and TRBJ2-3; D is ambiguous. Trimming left V 4 bases short and J 2 bases short, with 14 bases between. This CDR3 comprises 15 residues. Germline-derived CDR1 and CDR2 are SGDLS and YYNGEE. The CDR3 DNA reads as TGTGCCAGCAGCCCAGGTGGGTCTAACACAGATACGCAGTATTTT. Its translation is CASSPGGSNTDTQYF.

J is TRBJ2-5 and V is TRBV6-6; maybe TRBD1 (5 bases). Germline CDR1 reads MNHNY; CDR2 reads SVGAGI (reference sequence). V dropped 0 bases and J dropped 2 bases, with 13 bases sitting between them. This CDR3 contains 16 residues. This CDR3 is CASSYSLGALQETQYF. The DNA for the CDR3 is TGTGCCAGCAGTTACTCGCTTGGGGCCTTGCAAGAGACCCAGTACTTC.

V gene TRBV7-3 combines with J gene TRBJ2-3, with D unclear. V lost 5 bases, J lost 4 bases, and 10 bases lay in between. CDR3 length equals 13 residues. The V gene's germline CDR1 is SGHTA and CDR2 FQGTGA. CDR3 loop: CASSTDGSDTQYF. Written as DNA, the CDR3 is TGTGCCAGCAGCACCGACGGGTCAGATACGCAGTATTTT.

The chain recombines TRBV11-3 with TRBJ1-1, with 9 nucleotides matching TRBD1. The CDR3 has 14 amino acids. Looked up from germline, CDR1 is SGHNT and CDR2 is YENEEA. J gave up 1 base and V 5 bases, and 2 bases lay outside the gene matches. CDR3 amino acids: CASSVDRGNTEAFF. CDR3 bases: TGTGCCAGCAGCGTGGACAGGGGGAACACTGAAGCTTTCTTT.

The V gene is TRBV5-1, the J gene TRBJ2-3; D may be TRBD1 (6 bases). Trimming removed 4 bases at V and 3 bases at J, with 12 bases between. This CDR3 contains 14 residues. Germline V gene data show CDR1 as SGHRS and CDR2 as YFSETQ. The CDR3 nucleotides are TGCGCCAGCAGCCCCGGACAGCCTACAGATACGCAGTATTTT. Protein: CASSPGQPTDTQYF. The whole variable domain, remainder taken from reference TRBV5-1 and TRBJ2-3, is KAGVTQTPRYLIKTRGQQVTLSCSPISGHRSVSWYQQTPGQGLQFLFEYFSETQRNKGNFPGRFSGRQFSNSRSEMNVSTLELGDSALYLCASSPGQPTDTQYFGPGTRLTVL.

The chain uses TRBV11-2 and TRBJ1-5, with TRBD1 as a possible D gene (6 bases). The ends were cut back, 0 bases at V and 2 bases at J, with 11 bases in the middle. Per germline, CDR1 SGHAT and CDR2 FQNNGV. The CDR3 runs 16 residues. The chain's CDR3 is CASSLDTGTRNQPQHF. The CDR3 DNA follows: TGTGCCAGCAGCTTAGACACCGGGACACGCAATCAGCCCCAGCATTTT. Filled out from reference TRBV11-2 and TRBJ1-5, the complete variable domain reads EAGVAQSPRYKIIEKRQSVAFWCNPISGHATLYWYQQILGQGPKLLIQFQNNGVVDDSQLPKDRFSAERLKGVDSTLKIQPAKLEDSAVYLCASSLDTGTRNQPQHFGDGTRLSIL.

V usage is TRBV25-1 and J usage is TRBJ1-1; 9 bases are shared with TRBD1. Germline loops: CDR1 MGHDK, CDR2 SYGVNS. The CDR3 length is 16 residues. Trimming at V came to 3 bases and at J to 5 bases, leaving 10 bases not matched to a gene. The CDR3 protein is CASSEYRGQWGTEAFF. CDR3 sequence (DNA): TGTGCCAGCAGTGAGTACAGGGGGCAATGGGGGACTGAAGCTTTCTTT.

This chain joins TRBV11-3 and TRBJ2-1; tentatively, D is TRBD2 (6 bases). Germline V gene lookup returns CDR1 SGHNT and CDR2 YENEEA. This CDR3 is built from 13 residues. V was trimmed by 4 bases and J by 12 bases, leaving 16 bases between them. CDR3 coding DNA: TGTGCCAGCAGCTCGGCGGGATCCGGTTGGCAGTTCTTC. It translates to CASSSAGSGWQFF.

V gene TRBV5-1 combines with J gene TRBJ1-2; 10 nucleotides agree with TRBD1. Germline lookup yields CDR1 SGHRS and CDR2 YFSETQ. The V segment lost 4 bases and the J segment 2 bases; nucleotides outside the gene matches: 8. This CDR3 region has 16 residues. For the CDR3, the DNA is TGCGCCAGCAGCCCCTGGGACAGGGGCGCGAACTATGGCTACACCTTC. This codes for CASSPWDRGANYGYTF. The full variable domain, its missing parts supplied by reference TRBV5-1 and TRBJ1-2, is KAGVTQTPRYLIKTRGQQVTLSCSPISGHRSVSWYQQTPGQGLQFLFEYFSETQRNKGNFPGRFSGRQFSNSRSEMNVSTLELGDSALYLCASSPWDRGANYGYTFGSGTRLTVV.

This chain links TRBV27 with TRBJ1-6; 7 bases align to TRBD1. With V trimmed by 2 bases and J by 7 bases, 5 bases remained unmatched. The CDR3 length is 15 residues. Germline loops: CDR1 MNHEY, CDR2 SMNVEV (reference sequence). The CDR3 bases are TGTGCCAGCAGTTTAGAGGGGGCTCCCAATTCACCCCTCCACTTT. This gives the protein CASSLEGAPNSPLHF.

This chain uses TRBV15 with TRBJ2-3, with 13 nucleotides matching TRBD2. The CDR3 is 18 residues long. CDR1 and CDR2 (germline): LNHNV, YYDKDF (reference sequence). V shed 1 base and J 2 bases; nucleotides not matched to a gene: 6. The CDR3: CATSRGWTSGGNTDTQYF. The CDR3 nucleotides read TGTGCCACCAGCAGAGGGTGGACTAGCGGGGGCAACACAGATACGCAGTATTTT.

The rearrangement joins TRBV5-4 to TRBJ2-1; possibly TRBD2 for D (6 bases). V was clipped by 10 bases and J by 5 bases, with 16 bases between them. This CDR3 spans 13 amino acids. Germline lookup yields CDR1 SGHNT and CDR2 YYREEE (reference sequence). The CDR3 region has the DNA TGTGCCGGCCGGGACTCGTCGAACAATGAGCAGTTCTTC. As protein: CAGRDSSNNEQFF.

The V and J genes are TRBV10-3 and TRBJ1-1, with D unclear. Germline CDR1 ENHRY, CDR2 SYGVKD. V was clipped by 6 bases and J by 1 base, with 9 bases between them. The CDR3 runs to 13 residues. In nucleotides, the CDR3 is TGTGCCATCAGGACCGGAGGGAACACTGAAGCTTTCTTT. Encoded protein: CAIRTGGNTEAFF.

J is TRBJ2-5 and V is TRBV2; D gene ambiguous. The V gene's germline CDR1 is SNHLY and CDR2 FYNNEI. V lost 7 bases and J lost 4, with 13 bases in between. The CDR3 totals 13 residues. CDR3 coding DNA: TGTGCCAGCACCAGACTGGAAGGAGAGACCCAGTACTTC. This encodes CASTRLEGETQYF. The entire variable domain, with the rest obtained from reference TRBV2 and TRBJ2-5, is as follows: EPEVTQTPSHQVTQMGQEVILRCVPISNHLYFYWYRQILGQKVEFLVSFYNNEISEKSEIFDDQFSVERPDGSNFTLKIRSTKLEDSAMYFCASTRLEGETQYFGPGTRLLVL.

The sample holds a few counts of this clone. CDR3: CASSPTRGGYNEQFF. CDR3 bases: TGTGCCAGCAGCCCCACAAGGGGAGGTTACAATGAGCAGTTCTTC. This chain uses TRBV9 with TRBJ2-1; possible D gene TRBD2, 6 bases. Trimming shortened V by 4 bases and J by 4 bases, and 15 bases separated the two germline ends. Germline CDR1 and CDR2: SGDLS and YYNGEE. The CDR3 is 15 residues long.

This clone was seen more than once but under ten times. This chain links TRBV29-1 with TRBJ1-2, with D possibly matching TRBD1 (6 bases). The V and J ends lost 5 bases and 3 bases respectively, with 13 bases between them. From germline, CDR1 is SQVTM and CDR2 ANQGSEA. This CDR3 contains 13 residues. In nucleotides, the CDR3 is TGCAGCGTTCACAGGGTAGAGGACTATGGCTACACCTTC. It yields the protein CSVHRVEDYGYTF.

V usage is TRBV4-1 and J usage is TRBJ1-2; D might be TRBD1 (6 bases). V was trimmed by 4 bases and J by 7 bases, leaving 13 bases between them. Per germline, CDR1 MGHRA and CDR2 YSYEKL. The CDR3 sequence is 13 residues long. CDR3 nucleotide sequence: TGCGCCAGCAGCCCCCGGGAGGGGGGTGGCTACACCTTC. Protein product: CASSPREGGGYTF.